These T cell receptor beta chains were read from a single sample in a study of CD8 T cells in ankylosing spondylitis. TCRdb redid the calling of the 5' RACE reads with MiXCR, one entry per CDR3 protein. The table records 130,000 or so distinct CDR3 sequences, around 7% of them present only once. Sequencing was done on a sample of blood, either unsorted or a sorted T cell fraction (not recorded which). The receptors were sampled from a male donor with ankylosing spondylitis or in good health (not recorded which). The CDR3 runs from the conserved cysteine through the conserved F or W. D genes are given only for firm matches. Clone size, where shown, is once, few, many, or a class for clones that have expanded.

j_call v_call d_call clone_size cdr3_nt cdr3_aa
TRBJ2-5 TRBV5-1 - many TGCGCCAGCAGCCCGAGTGTAGGAGAGACCCAGTACTTC CASSPSVGETQYF
TRBJ2-6 TRBV5-1 - few TGCGCCAGCAGCGAGGGAAGGACATCTGGGGCCAACGTCCTGACTTTC CASSEGRTSGANVLTF
TRBJ2-1 TRBV9 TRBD2 many TGTGCCAGCAGCGTAGCTAGCGGGCTAGCCAATGAGCAGTTCTTC CASSVASGLANEQFF
TRBJ1-6 TRBV11-1 TRBD1 many TGTGCCAGCAGCTTCGGCAGGGGGCGCGGTAATTCACCCCTCCACTTT CASSFGRGRGNSPLHF
TRBJ2-7 TRBV5-5 TRBD1 many TGTGCCAGCAGCTTGGTAGGACAGGGGGCGCAAGAGCAGTACTTC CASSLVGQGAQEQYF
TRBJ1-4 TRBV7-2 - many TGTGCCAGCAGCTCACGGTTTGGGACAAACGGGGAAAAACTGTTTTTT CASSSRFGTNGEKLFF
TRBJ1-3 TRBV5-1 TRBD1 many TGCGCCAGCAGCCCCCAGGGGGCTGGAAACACCATATATTTT CASSPQGAGNTIYF
TRBJ2-1 TRBV11-3 - many TGTGCCAGCAGCACTGACCCCAACAATGAGCAGTTCTTC CASSTDPNNEQFF
TRBJ2-7 TRBV5-1 - many TGCGCCAGCAAAATCGTGGGTCTCGGCGAGCAGTACTTC CASKIVGLGEQYF
TRBJ2-5 TRBV7-2 TRBD2 many TGTGCCAGCAGCGCCTTTAGCGGGGCTCAAGAGACCCAGTACTTC CASSAFSGAQETQYF
TRBJ2-1 TRBV29-1 TRBD1 many TGCAGCGTTGGGGACAGATACAATGAGCAGTTCTTC CSVGDRYNEQFF
TRBJ2-5 TRBV7-2 - many TGTGCCAGCAGCAGTTTCCAGACCCAGTACTTC CASSSFQTQYF
TRBJ2-2 TRBV15 - many TGTGCCACCAGCCGACTAAGGGGGACCGGGGAGCTGTTTTTT CATSRLRGTGELFF
TRBJ2-6 TRBV28 TRBD1 many TGTGCCAGCAGCCCTGTAGGGACAGGGTTCTCTGGGGCCAACGTCCTGACTTTC CASSPVGTGFSGANVLTF
TRBJ1-5 TRBV19 - many TGTGCCAGTAGTATCAAAGGCCGCAATCAGCCCCAGCATTTT CASSIKGRNQPQHF
TRBJ2-3 TRBV11-2 - many TGTGCCAGCAGGGTCAATGGCGATACGCAGTATTTT CASRVNGDTQYF
TRBJ1-4 TRBV20-1 - many TGCAGTGCTAGAGATGAGACTGTAGTTGCAACTAATGAAAAACTGTTTTTT CSARDETVVATNEKLFF
TRBJ2-1 TRBV11-3 - many TGTGCCAGCAGCTTAATCCCAAGGGATGAGCAGTTCTTC CASSLIPRDEQFF
TRBJ1-5 TRBV5-1 - many TGCGCCAGCAGCTTGGAGGGGGAAGGTCAGCCCCAGCATTTT CASSLEGEGQPQHF
TRBJ2-2 TRBV20-1 TRBD2 - TGCAGTGCTACCCGGCGACTAGCACGGTCCGGGGAGCTGTTTTTT CSATRRLARSGELFF
TRBJ2-3 TRBV20-1 TRBD2 many TGCAGTGCTAGACTCGACTCGGGACTAGCGGGGGGGGGTACGCAGTATTTT CSARLDSGLAGGGTQYF
TRBJ2-1 TRBV7-9 TRBD1 many TGTGCCAGCAGCTTAGACAGGGGGGTCAATGAGCAGTTCTTC CASSLDRGVNEQFF
TRBJ2-2 TRBV5-5 - many TGTGCCAGCAGCTTGGACAGGGCATCGAACACCGGGGAGCTGTTTTTT CASSLDRASNTGELFF
TRBJ2-1 TRBV24-1 TRBD2 many TGTGCCACCAGTGCACATAGTGGTACTAGCGGGAGGGGGAGTGAGCAGTTCTTC CATSAHSGTSGRGSEQFF
TRBJ1-2 TRBV5-1 - many TGCGCCAGCAGCTTGGACGGACAAGCGGGGGGCTACACCTTC CASSLDGQAGGYTF
TRBJ2-4 TRBV5-1 - many TGCGCCAGCAGCCTGGGTCGGTTGACCAAAAACATTCAGTACTTC CASSLGRLTKNIQYF
TRBJ2-7 TRBV28 TRBD1 - TGTGCCAGCAGTTTGGGAGACAGGGTGTACGAGCAGTACTTC CASSLGDRVYEQYF